Following are 9 T cell receptor beta chains from one sample sequenced in a study of CD8+CD57+ T cells in acquired aplastic anemia. CDR3 and TCR beta VDJ profiling relied on a genomic DNA template. TCRdb redid the calling of the reads with MiXCR, one entry per CDR3 protein. The data contain under 350,000 distinct CDR3 sequences, 45% to 65% of them singletons. CD8+CD57+ cell expansion, shown by flow cytometry, had occurred in the patients selected for sequencing. The sequencing input was sorted CD4+, CD8+, or CD8+CD57+ T cells (not recorded which) from PBMCs. These receptors were obtained from a human donor with aplastic anemia.

This clonotype was counted ten times or more. The chain carries TRBV5-1 and TRBJ2-5, with no clear D. The CDR3 is 13 amino acids. V was clipped by 1 base and J by 2 bases, with 6 bases between them. CDR1 is SGHRS, CDR2 YFSETQ, per germline. The CDR3 bases are TGCGCCAGCAGCTTGATAGGACAAGAGACCCAGTACTTC. This gives the protein CASSLIGQETQYF. Full variable domain (missing parts from reference TRBV5-1 and TRBJ2-5): KAGVTQTPRYLIKTRGQQVTLSCSPISGHRSVSWYQQTPGQGLQFLFEYFSETQRNKGNFPGRFSGRQFSNSRSEMNVSTLELGDSALYLCASSLIGQETQYFGPGTRLLVL.

This clonotype was detected once. The J gene is TRBJ2-7, the V gene TRBV7-3; 13 nucleotides align to TRBD2. This CDR3 spans 14 amino acids. CDR1 is SGHTA and CDR2 is FQGTGA in the germline V gene. The ends lost 8 bases at V and 2 bases at J; junction bases unmatched: 3. CDR3 nucleotides: TGTGCCAGCGGAACTAGCGGGGGGGCCTACGAGCAGTACTTC. It codes for CASGTSGGAYEQYF.

This clonotype was observed at least ten times. The V and J genes are TRBV7-8 and TRBJ1-5, with 10 bases identical to TRBD1. This CDR3 is built from 18 residues. Trimming at V came to 2 bases and at J to 7 bases, leaving 14 bases not matched to a gene. Germline V gene lookup returns CDR1 SGHVS and CDR2 FQNEAQ. CDR3 nucleotide sequence: TGTGCCAGCAGCTTAAGAACGTTGAGGGACAGGGGAGGGCAGCCCCAGCATTTT. It is translated as CASSLRTLRDRGGQPQHF.

The chain carries TRBV11-3 and TRBJ1-3; 8 positions match TRBD1. CDR3 length equals 18 residues. Germline CDR1 is SGHNT and CDR2 is YENEEA. The trim removed 1 base at V and 1 base at J, leaving 9 bases unmatched. The CDR3 nucleotides read TGTGCCAGCAGCTTAGGTAACGACAGGGGAGGATCTGGAAACACCATATATTTT. Protein product: CASSLGNDRGGSGNTIYF. The full variable domain, rest sourced from reference TRBV11-3 and TRBJ1-3, is EAGVVQSPRYKIIEKKQPVAFWCNPISGHNTLYWYLQNLGQGPELLIRYENEEAVDDSQLPKDRFSAERLKGVDSTLKIQPAELGDSAVYLCASSLGNDRGGSGNTIYFGEGSWLTVV.

This chain links TRBV20-1 with TRBJ1-1; D unresolved. The CDR3 runs to 14 residues. V was clipped by 3 bases and J by 4 bases, with 15 bases between them. Per the germline V gene, CDR1 is DFQATT and CDR2 is SNEGSKA (reference sequence). In nucleotides, the CDR3 is TGCAGTGCTAGGGACCTGGGGAGCGGCACTGAAGCTTTCTTT. Amino acids: CSARDLGSGTEAFF.

Turning to this clonotype: A read error may account for a junction end that differs from germline. The chain employs TRBV7-2 and TRBJ2-5; 14 positions match TRBD2. The germline gives CDR1 SGHTA, CDR2 FQGNSA. The CDR3 is 17 amino acids. The DNA for the CDR3 is TGTGCCGGCAGCCCGACCGGGACTAGCGGGAGTTTGAGGACCCAGTACTTC. Its protein product is CAGSPTGTSGSLRTQYF.

This clonotype was counted at least ten times. V gene TRBV9 combines with J gene TRBJ2-7; TRBD1 matches at 9 bases. The germline V gene encodes CDR1 SGDLS and CDR2 YYNGEE. V trimming: 2 bases; J trimming: 2 bases; junction bases outside the gene matches: 8. This CDR3 has 16 residues. The CDR3 nucleotides read TGTGCCAGCAGCGTCTCTCCCGGGACAGGGACCTACGAGCAGTACTTC. Its protein is CASSVSPGTGTYEQYF. The variable domain in full, completed from reference TRBV9 and TRBJ2-7, reads DSGVTQTPKHLITATGQRVTLRCSPRSGDLSVYWYQQSLDQGLQFLIQYYNGEERAKGNILERFSAQQFPDLHSELNLSSLELGDSALYFCASSVSPGTGTYEQYFGPGTRLTVT.

The V and J genes are TRBV7-8 and TRBJ1-3, with unresolved D. Germline-derived CDR1 and CDR2 are SGHVS and FQNEAQ. V was clipped by 5 bases and J by 2 bases, with 13 bases between them. This CDR3 has 15 residues. CDR3 bases: TGTGCCAGCAGCACTACACAGAATCCTGGAAACACCATATATTTT. It yields the protein CASSTTQNPGNTIYF.

Note on this clonotype: A read error may produce the germline difference seen at one junction end. The V call is TRBV7-9, the J call TRBJ1-1; TRBD1 might be the D (6 bases). The CDR3 length is 15 residues. From germline, CDR1 is SEHNR and CDR2 FQNEAQ (reference sequence). The CDR3 protein is CASSLADSLNTEAFF. CDR3 sequence (DNA): TGCGCCAGCAGCTTGGCGGACAGTCTGAACACTGAAGCTTTCTTT. Based on the CDR3 plus reference TRBV7-9 and TRBJ1-1, the full variable domain is DTGVSQNPRHKITKRGQNVTFRCDPISEHNRLYWYRQTLGQGPEFLTYFQNEAQLEKSRLLSDRFSAERPKGSFSTLEIQRTEQGDSAMYLCASSLADSLNTEAFFGQGTRLTVV.